One sample yielded the 9 T cell receptor beta chains listed below, sequenced in a study of blood T cell repertoires in COVID-19. This table comes from immunoSEQ multiplex PCR, and its TCRdb copy is limited to in-frame clones, with some not included. The table has more than 150,000 clones, about 86% seen once. The material sequenced was peripheral blood. These receptors were collected from a man aged 50 to 59 with active or convalescent COVID-19.

The chain carries TRBV9 and TRBJ1-2, with 7 bases that match TRBD1. This CDR3 contains 15 residues. V trimming: 4 bases; J trimming: 1 base; junction bases outside the gene matches: 7. From germline, CDR1 is SGDLS and CDR2 YYNGEE. The CDR3 DNA sequence: TGTGCCAGCAGCCCCCAGGGACAGATTAACTATGGCTACACCTTC. It yields the protein CASSPQGQINYGYTF.

The V and J genes are TRBV15 and TRBJ1-3, with D perhaps matching TRBD1 (5 bases). CDR3 length: 14 residues. The V gene lost 2 bases and the J gene lost 4 bases, with 9 bases spanning the gap. Germline CDR1 reads LNHNV; CDR2 reads YYDKDF (reference sequence). The CDR3 DNA follows: TGTGCCACCAGCAGACAGGGTACCGGAAACACCATATATTTT. As protein: CATSRQGTGNTIYF. The full variable domain, rest sourced from reference TRBV15 and TRBJ1-3, is DAMVIQNPRYQVTQFGKPVTLSCSQTLNHNVMYWYQQKSSQAPKLLFHYYDKDFNNEADTPDNFQSRRPNTSFCFLDIRSPGLGDTAMYLCATSRQGTGNTIYFGEGSWLTVV.

The V and J genes are TRBV19 and TRBJ1-4; TRBD1 matches 8 bases. CDR1 is LNHDA, CDR2 SQIVND, per germline (reference sequence). The junction had 10 bases not matched to a gene; V was cut back by 5 bases and J by 8 bases. The CDR3 length is 15 residues. The CDR3 is CASSGPGQGAEKLFF. The CDR3 DNA reads as TGTGCCAGTAGTGGCCCCGGACAGGGCGCGGAAAAACTGTTTTTT.

The chain joins TRBV5-1 to TRBJ1-2, with 7 bases that match TRBD1. Losses at the gene ends were 1 base for V and 6 bases for J; bases not matched to a gene: 9. The CDR3 consists of 15 residues. Germline assignment: CDR1 SGHRS and CDR2 YFSETQ. The CDR3 region is CASSLWDSTMDGYTF. CDR3 coding DNA: TGCGCCAGCAGCTTGTGGGACAGTACCATGGATGGCTACACCTTC.

The chain couples TRBV5-1 to TRBJ2-7, with TRBD1 identical over 11 bases. V lost 0 bases and J lost 3; bases outside the gene matches: 5. Germline-derived CDR1 and CDR2 are SGHRS and YFSETQ. This CDR3 spans 16 amino acids. Here the CDR3 reads CASSLVVGTGGYEQYF. DNA of the CDR3: TGCGCCAGCAGCTTGGTGGTCGGGACAGGGGGCTACGAGCAGTACTTC.

The V gene is TRBV19, the J gene TRBJ2-1, with D perhaps matching TRBD2 (6 bases). The germline CDR1 and CDR2 sequences are LNHDA and SQIVND (reference sequence). The length of the CDR3 is 14 residues. Deletions cut 3 bases from V and 8 bases from J, with 14 bases between. CDR3 amino acids: CASSIRKGGDEQFF. In DNA, the CDR3 is TGTGCCAGTAGTATCAGGAAAGGAGGGGATGAGCAGTTCTTC.

V usage is TRBV7-6 and J usage is TRBJ2-2; 8 bases map to TRBD1. The V and J ends lost 6 bases and 7 bases, in that order; junction bases with no gene match: 10. The CDR3 has 15 residues. The germline gives CDR1 SGHVS, CDR2 FNYEAQ. CDR3 amino acids: CASRVGQGRGGELFF. CDR3 DNA sequence: TGTGCCAGCAGAGTCGGACAGGGACGAGGCGGGGAGCTGTTTTTT.

V usage is TRBV5-1 and J usage is TRBJ1-4; 7 nucleotides align to TRBD1. V lost 4 bases to trimming and J lost 4 bases; unmatched junction nucleotides: 7. The CDR3 runs to 15 residues. Germline CDR1 SGHRS, CDR2 YFSETQ. The CDR3 loop reads CASSGWDSLNEKLFF. CDR3 nucleotide sequence: TGCGCCAGCAGCGGATGGGACAGTCTTAATGAAAAACTGTTTTTT.

The rearrangement links TRBV25-1 to TRBJ1-4; D is unclear. CDR1 is MGHDK, CDR2 SYGVNS, per germline. V was pared by 0 bases and J by 5 bases, with 4 bases between. CDR3 length equals 13 residues. For the CDR3, the DNA is TGTGCCAGCAGTGAATACGGGAATGAAAAACTGTTTTTT. Its protein is CASSEYGNEKLFF.